This T cell receptor (gamma chain) was identified in a study of intestinal T cells in coeliac disease. Germline assignment: CDR1 VTNTFY and CDR2 YDVSTARD (reference sequence). V trimming: 2 bases; J trimming: 3 bases; junction bases outside the gene matches: 7. This CDR3 comprises 14 residues. Using approximately 200 ng of biopsy DNA, TRG was amplified with LymphoTrack primers. TCRdb applied CATT to the multiplex PCR reads for clone calling. The sample lists 750 or so gamma-chain clones; about half were seen once. In its sample, this clone ranks as large. Each case's genomic DNA was extracted from ten 5-µm formalin-fixed paraffin-embedded scrolls.

V usage is TRGV3 and J usage is TRGJ1 or TRGJ2. This receptor was identified in a human donor with celiac disease. The sample comprised a duodenal biopsy. CDR3 region: CATWDISFYYKKLF. DNA for the CDR3: TGTGCCACCTGGGACATCTCTTTTTATTATAAGAAACTCTTT.